The 3 T cell receptor beta chains below were found in one sample sequenced in a study of resident and recirculating memory T cells in vitiligo. Produced via immunoSEQ multiplex PCR; TCRdb's table is partial and in-frame only. Of approximately 69,000 clones in the sample, more than 85% were seen once. The sample comprised blood. The source of these receptors is a male donor with vitiligo.

The chain combines TRBV4-1 with TRBJ1-5, with 8 bases matching TRBD1. CDR3 size: 15 residues. Germline V lookup: CDR1 MGHRA, CDR2 YSYEKL. V gave up 4 bases and J gave up 6 bases; unmatched junction bases: 8. This CDR3 reads CASSLSLDRGQPQHF. The CDR3 coding sequence is TGCGCCAGCAGCCTTAGCCTAGACAGGGGTCAGCCCCAGCATTTT.

V is TRBV29-1 and J is TRBJ2-3, with TRBD2 as a possible D gene (6 bases). The CDR3 covers 14 residues. Trimming pared 1 base from V and 3 bases from J, leaving 11 bases between. CDR1 and CDR2 (germline): SQVTM, ANQGSEA. In DNA form, the CDR3 reads TGCAGCGTTGAAGGCGCGGGGTTGACAGATACGCAGTATTTT. Translated, it gives CSVEGAGLTDTQYF.

A few counts support this clone. The chain joins TRBV4-1 to TRBJ1-3, with a tentative D call TRBD1 (6 bases). This CDR3 spans 17 amino acids. Trimming shortened V by 3 bases and J by 3 bases, and 18 bases separated the two germline ends. CDR1 is MGHRA, CDR2 YSYEKL, per germline. CDR3 sequence (DNA): TGCGCCAGCAGCCATCCTGGCGGGGGGGCGCTTGGAAACACCATATATTTT. This codes for CASSHPGGGALGNTIYF.